The sequence of this TCR beta chain was determined in a study of CD8 T cells in Susac syndrome. CDR1 SGHRS and CDR2 YFSETQ come from the germline V gene. The V end lost 4 bases, the J end lost 5 bases, and 19 bases lay between the germline ends. The CDR3 loop spans 16 amino acids. The authors carried out high-throughput sequencing of TCR beta. They applied it to CD8+ and CD4+ T cells obtained from blood. Negative isolation yielded CD8+ and CD4+ T cells; FACS enriched TEMRA cells. RNA amounts of roughly 0.45 to 1 ug underwent reverse transcription with random hexamers. Multiplex PCR with immunoSEQ amplified the TCR beta CDR3 across 54 Vbeta and 13 Jbeta. TCRdb independently ran MiXCR on the immunoSEQ multiplex PCR reads; one entry per CDR3 protein. The sample consists of about 200,000 distinct CDR3 sequences, roughly 94% of them appearing once.

Material: CD4+ T cells from PBMCs. The receptor's source is a human donor with multiple sclerosis. The chain recombines TRBV5-1 with TRBJ2-1, with D perhaps assigned TRBD1 or TRBD2 (6 bases each). DNA of the CDR3: TGCGCCAGCAGCGGATTGATGGGGGGCAGTCACAATGAGCAGTTCTTC. Its protein is CASSGLMGGSHNEQFF.